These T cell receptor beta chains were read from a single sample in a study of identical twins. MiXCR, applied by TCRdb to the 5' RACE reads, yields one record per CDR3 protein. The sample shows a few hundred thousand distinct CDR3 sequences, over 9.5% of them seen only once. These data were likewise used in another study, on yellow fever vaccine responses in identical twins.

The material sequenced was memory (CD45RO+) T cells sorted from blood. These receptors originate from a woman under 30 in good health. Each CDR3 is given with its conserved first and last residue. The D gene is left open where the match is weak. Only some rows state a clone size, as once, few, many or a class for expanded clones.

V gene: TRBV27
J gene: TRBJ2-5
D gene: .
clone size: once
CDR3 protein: CATSQSKQETQYF
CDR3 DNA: TGTGCCACCAGCCAGTCCAAACAAGAGACCCAGTACTTC

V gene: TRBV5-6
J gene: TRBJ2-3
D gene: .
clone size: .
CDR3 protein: CASSPGRDTQYF
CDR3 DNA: TGTGCCAGCAGCCCCGGGAGAGATACGCAGTATTTT

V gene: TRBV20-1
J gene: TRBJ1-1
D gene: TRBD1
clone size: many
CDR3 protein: CSALGTENTEAFF
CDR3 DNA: TGCAGTGCTCTCGGGACAGAGAACACTGAAGCTTTCTTT

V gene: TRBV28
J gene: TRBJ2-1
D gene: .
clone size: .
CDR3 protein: CASSSIIPGVKVNEQFF
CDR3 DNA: TGTGCCAGCAGTTCTATTATTCCGGGTGTTAAGGTTAATGAGCAGTTCTTC

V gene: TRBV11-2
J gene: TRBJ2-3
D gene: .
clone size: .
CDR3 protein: CASSLGLGGTDTQYF
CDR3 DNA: TGTGCCAGCAGCTTAGGACTAGGCGGGACAGATACGCAGTATTTT

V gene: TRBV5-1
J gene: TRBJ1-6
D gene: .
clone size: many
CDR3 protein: CASSLSLMVRNSPLHF
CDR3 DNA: TGCGCCAGCAGCTTGAGTCTTATGGTCCGTAATTCACCCCTCCACTTT

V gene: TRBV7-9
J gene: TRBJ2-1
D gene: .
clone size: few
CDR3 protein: CASRAAGEGGEQFF
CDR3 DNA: TGTGCCAGCAGAGCCGCCGGGGAGGGGGGTGAGCAGTTCTTC

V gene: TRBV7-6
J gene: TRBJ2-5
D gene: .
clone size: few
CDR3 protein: CASSPTEETQYF
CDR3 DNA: TGTGCCAGCAGCCCTACAGAAGAGACCCAGTACTTC

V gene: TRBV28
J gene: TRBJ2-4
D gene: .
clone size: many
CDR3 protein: CASGRLAPKNIQYF
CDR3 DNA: TGTGCCAGCGGTAGGCTGGCTCCCAAAAACATTCAGTACTTC

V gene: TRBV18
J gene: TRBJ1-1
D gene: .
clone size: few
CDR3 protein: CASSRQYNTEAFF
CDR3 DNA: TGTGCCAGCTCACGCCAATATAACACTGAAGCTTTCTTT

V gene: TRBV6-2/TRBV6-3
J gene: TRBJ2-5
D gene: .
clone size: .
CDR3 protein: CASRKDRSQETQYF
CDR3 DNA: TGTGCCAGCAGAAAAGACAGGTCCCAAGAGACCCAGTACTTC

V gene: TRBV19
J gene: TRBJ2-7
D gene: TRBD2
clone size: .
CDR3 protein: CASSILAGVYEQYF
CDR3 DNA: TGTGCCAGTAGTATACTAGCGGGGGTCTACGAGCAGTACTTC

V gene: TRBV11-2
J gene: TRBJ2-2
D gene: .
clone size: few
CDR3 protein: CASSRNVITGELFF
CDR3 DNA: TGTGCCAGCAGCCGTAATGTTATCACCGGGGAGCTGTTTTTT

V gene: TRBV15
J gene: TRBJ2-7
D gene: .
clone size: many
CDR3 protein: CATSRDTTTRVFPYEQYF
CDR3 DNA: TGTGCCACCAGCAGAGATACGACCACTAGGGTTTTCCCCTACGAGCAGTACTTC

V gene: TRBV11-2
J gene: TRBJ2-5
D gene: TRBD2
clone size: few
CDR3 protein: CASSPGTSGSRETQYF
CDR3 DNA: TGTGCCAGCTCGCCCGGGACTAGCGGGAGTAGGGAGACCCAGTACTTC

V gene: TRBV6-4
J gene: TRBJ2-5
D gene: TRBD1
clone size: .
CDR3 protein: CASSKGQNQETQYF
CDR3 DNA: TGTGCCAGCAGTAAGGGACAGAACCAAGAGACCCAGTACTTC

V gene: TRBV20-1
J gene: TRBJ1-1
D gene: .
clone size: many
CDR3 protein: CSARGGRGAGGEAFF
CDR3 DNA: TGCAGTGCTAGAGGGGGTCGGGGGGCAGGAGGTGAAGCTTTCTTT

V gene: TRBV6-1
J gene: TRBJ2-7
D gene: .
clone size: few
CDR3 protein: CASRTIPEQYF
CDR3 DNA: TGTGCCAGCAGAACCATACCCGAGCAGTACTTC

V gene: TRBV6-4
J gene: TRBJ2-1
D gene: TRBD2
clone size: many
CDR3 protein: CASSATSGSYNEQFF
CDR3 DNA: TGTGCCAGCAGCGCAACTAGCGGGAGCTACAATGAGCAGTTCTTC

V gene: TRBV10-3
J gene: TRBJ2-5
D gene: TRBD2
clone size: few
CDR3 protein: CAISDGGLAGGAQYF
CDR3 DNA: TGTGCCATCAGTGACGGCGGACTAGCGGGAGGGGCCCAGTACTTC

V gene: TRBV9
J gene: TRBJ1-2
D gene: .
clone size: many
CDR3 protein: CASCWTHWCYTF
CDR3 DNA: TGTGCCAGCTGTTGGACACACTGGTGCTACACCTTC

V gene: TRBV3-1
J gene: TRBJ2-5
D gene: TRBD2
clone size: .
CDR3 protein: CASSPGTSVRQETQYF
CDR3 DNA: TGTGCCAGCAGCCCCGGGACTAGCGTCCGACAAGAGACCCAGTACTTC

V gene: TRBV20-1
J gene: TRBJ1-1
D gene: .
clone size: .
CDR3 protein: CSARDWGGIYTEAFF
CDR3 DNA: TGCAGTGCTAGAGATTGGGGGGGAATATACACTGAAGCTTTCTTT

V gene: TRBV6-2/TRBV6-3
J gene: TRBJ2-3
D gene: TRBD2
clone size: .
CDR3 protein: CASSATSGSWADTQYF
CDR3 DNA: TGTGCCAGCAGTGCAACTAGCGGGAGTTGGGCAGATACGCAGTATTTT

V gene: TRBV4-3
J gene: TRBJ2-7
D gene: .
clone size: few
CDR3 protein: CASSQDQASRSYEQYF
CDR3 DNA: TGCGCCAGCAGCCAAGATCAGGCTAGCAGATCCTACGAGCAGTACTTC

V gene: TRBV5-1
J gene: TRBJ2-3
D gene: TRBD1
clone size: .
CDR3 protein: CASSPGQGRDTQYF
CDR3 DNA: TGCGCCAGCAGCCCGGGACAGGGGAGGGATACGCAGTATTTT

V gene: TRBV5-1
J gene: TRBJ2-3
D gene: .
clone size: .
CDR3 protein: CASSPDTSTDTQYF
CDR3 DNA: TGCGCCAGCAGCCCTGACACTAGCACAGATACGCAGTATTTT

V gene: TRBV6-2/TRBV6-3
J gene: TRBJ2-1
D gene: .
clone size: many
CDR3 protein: CASSYFGTVYNEQFF
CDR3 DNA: TGTGCCAGCAGTTACTTTGGGACCGTCTACAATGAGCAGTTCTTC

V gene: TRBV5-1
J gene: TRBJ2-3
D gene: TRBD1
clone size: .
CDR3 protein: CASSLEGGSPDTQYF
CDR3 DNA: TGCGCCAGCAGCTTGGAAGGGGGCAGCCCAGATACGCAGTATTTT

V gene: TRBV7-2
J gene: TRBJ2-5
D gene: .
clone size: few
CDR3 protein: CASSHPGRQGTQYF
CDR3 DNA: TGTGCCAGCAGCCACCCAGGACGGCAGGGGACCCAGTACTTC

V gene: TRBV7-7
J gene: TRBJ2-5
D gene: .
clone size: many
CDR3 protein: CASSPDRGTEEVTQYF
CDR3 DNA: TGTGCTAGCAGCCCAGATCGGGGGACCGAGGAGGTGACCCAGTACTTC

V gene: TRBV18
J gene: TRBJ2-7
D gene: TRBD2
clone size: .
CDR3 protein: CASSPGQREVYEQYF
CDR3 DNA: TGTGCCAGCTCACCAGGCCAGCGGGAGGTCTACGAGCAGTACTTC

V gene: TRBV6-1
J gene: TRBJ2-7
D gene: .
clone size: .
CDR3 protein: CASSPSSRTSYEQYF
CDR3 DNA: TGTGCCAGCAGTCCTTCCTCCAGGACCTCCTACGAGCAGTACTTC

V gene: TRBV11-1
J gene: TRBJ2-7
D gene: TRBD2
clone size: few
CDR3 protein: CASSSPEGTSGRVYEQYF
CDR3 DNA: TGTGCCAGCAGCTCCCCGGAAGGGACTAGCGGGAGGGTCTACGAGCAGTACTTC

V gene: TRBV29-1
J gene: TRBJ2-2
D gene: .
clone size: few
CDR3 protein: CSVGTTTGELFF
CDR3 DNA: TGCAGCGTTGGAACCACCACCGGGGAGCTGTTTTTT

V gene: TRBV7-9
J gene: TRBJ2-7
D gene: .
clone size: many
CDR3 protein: CASSLQYEQYF
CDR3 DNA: TGTGCCAGCAGCCTTCAGTACGAGCAGTACTTC

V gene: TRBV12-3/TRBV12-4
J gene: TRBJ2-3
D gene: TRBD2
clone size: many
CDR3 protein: CASSSLLREITDTQYF
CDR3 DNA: TGTGCCAGCAGTTCCCTCTTGCGGGAGATAACAGATACGCAGTATTTT

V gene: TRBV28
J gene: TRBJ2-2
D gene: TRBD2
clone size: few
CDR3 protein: CASSPGTRHTGELFF
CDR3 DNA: TGTGCCAGCAGCCCCGGGACTAGACACACCGGGGAGCTGTTTTTT

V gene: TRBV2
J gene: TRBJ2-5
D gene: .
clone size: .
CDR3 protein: CASSNGVNQETQYF
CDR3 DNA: TGTGCCAGCAGCAACGGGGTAAACCAAGAGACCCAGTACTTC

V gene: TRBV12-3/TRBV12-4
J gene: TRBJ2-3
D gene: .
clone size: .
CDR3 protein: CASSLTSQGTDTQYF
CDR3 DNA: TGTGCCAGCAGTTTAACCTCGCAGGGCACAGATACGCAGTATTTT

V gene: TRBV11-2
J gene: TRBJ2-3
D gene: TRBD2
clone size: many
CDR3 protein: CASSLPRTSGTITRTDTQYF
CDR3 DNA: TGTGCCAGCAGCTTACCCCGGACTAGCGGGACTATCACCCGCACAGATACGCAGTATTTT